A selection of T cell receptor beta chains follows, all from one sample in a study of molecular identifiers for immune sequencing clone quantification. TCRdb fed the PCR reads into MiXCR, producing one record per CDR3 protein. This table has over 35,000 distinct CDR3 sequences, approximately 17% appearing once. The sample comprised naive CD8+ T cells from blood, with Jurkat cell RNA spiked in. The receptors were gathered from a human donor in good health. Some libraries in this study had Jurkat cell RNA spiked in. Each CDR3 is given with its conserved first and last residue. A D gene is named only where the DNA matches it firmly. Expanded clones get a size class; other rows say once, few or many, or leave the size out.

v_call: TRBV7-9
j_call: TRBJ2-7
d_call: NA
clone_size: many
cdr3_nt: TGTGCCAGCAGCGTACACTACGAGCAGTACTTC
cdr3_aa: CASSVHYEQYF

v_call: TRBV29-1
j_call: TRBJ2-7
d_call: NA
clone_size: few
cdr3_nt: TGCAGCGTTAAACGCGAAGCGATGGGTCTCGAGCAGTACTTC
cdr3_aa: CSVKREAMGLEQYF

v_call: TRBV18
j_call: TRBJ2-1
d_call: TRBD2
clone_size: many
cdr3_nt: TGTGCCAGCTCAACGGGACTAGCGGGAGTTTACAATGAGCAGTTCTTC
cdr3_aa: CASSTGLAGVYNEQFF

v_call: TRBV5-8
j_call: TRBJ2-7
d_call: NA
clone_size: many
cdr3_nt: TGTGCCAGCAGCTTGGCTCCCAGGGTACGATACTACGAGCAGTACTTC
cdr3_aa: CASSLAPRVRYYEQYF

v_call: TRBV20-1
j_call: TRBJ2-1
d_call: NA
clone_size: few
cdr3_nt: TGCAGTGCTAGAGGGGCGGGAAATGAGCAGTTCTTC
cdr3_aa: CSARGAGNEQFF

v_call: TRBV6-5
j_call: TRBJ2-3
d_call: NA
clone_size: NA
cdr3_nt: TGTGCCAGCAGTTATAGCGGCCAACCCCATACGCAGTATTTT
cdr3_aa: CASSYSGQPHTQYF

v_call: TRBV20-1
j_call: TRBJ2-7
d_call: NA
clone_size: many
cdr3_nt: TGCAGTGCTAGTGGGGGGCCCGGCTACGAGCAGTACTTC
cdr3_aa: CSASGGPGYEQYF

v_call: TRBV29-1
j_call: TRBJ1-2
d_call: NA
clone_size: many
cdr3_nt: TGCAGCGTTGTGTCCGGGGGCTTCAGGTATGGCTACACCTTC
cdr3_aa: CSVVSGGFRYGYTF

v_call: TRBV6-5
j_call: TRBJ2-7
d_call: TRBD2
clone_size: few
cdr3_nt: TGTGCCAGCAGTACCCCACCGGGACTAGCGGGAGTAGGGTACGAGCAGTACTTC
cdr3_aa: CASSTPPGLAGVGYEQYF

v_call: TRBV28
j_call: TRBJ2-7
d_call: NA
clone_size: few
cdr3_nt: TGTGCCAGCAGTCTCACAGGCCAGGGCCCCTACGAGCAGTACTTC
cdr3_aa: CASSLTGQGPYEQYF

v_call: TRBV18
j_call: TRBJ2-7
d_call: NA
clone_size: many
cdr3_nt: TGTGCCAGCTCACCAGTACAGTCTCACGAGCAGTACTTC
cdr3_aa: CASSPVQSHEQYF

v_call: TRBV25-1
j_call: TRBJ2-1
d_call: NA
clone_size: many
cdr3_nt: TGTGCCAGCAGTGATAATGAGCAGTTCTTC
cdr3_aa: CASSDNEQFF

v_call: TRBV12-3/TRBV12-4
j_call: TRBJ2-3
d_call: NA
clone_size: many
cdr3_nt: TGTGCCAGCAGCCCCCTGGGGGGCGGGAGCGAAGATACGCAGTATTTT
cdr3_aa: CASSPLGGGSEDTQYF

v_call: TRBV4-3
j_call: TRBJ2-2
d_call: NA
clone_size: many
cdr3_nt: TGCGCCAGCAGCCAAGATCGGCGGGATGGGGAGCTGTTTTTT
cdr3_aa: CASSQDRRDGELFF

v_call: TRBV6-2/TRBV6-3
j_call: TRBJ1-2
d_call: NA
clone_size: many
cdr3_nt: TGTGCCTCACATGGGGAGGGCCGCTATGGCTACACCTTC
cdr3_aa: CASHGEGRYGYTF

v_call: TRBV4-2
j_call: TRBJ2-3
d_call: NA
clone_size: many
cdr3_nt: TGTGCCAGCAGCCCTACCCTCAAGGATACGCAGTATTTT
cdr3_aa: CASSPTLKDTQYF

v_call: TRBV20-1
j_call: TRBJ2-1
d_call: NA
clone_size: NA
cdr3_nt: TGCAGTGCCATTGAGAATGCGCAGTTCTTC
cdr3_aa: CSAIENAQFF

v_call: TRBV15
j_call: TRBJ2-7
d_call: NA
clone_size: few
cdr3_nt: TGTGCCACCAGCTCGTCGGGAGCTGGTTACGAGCAGTACTTC
cdr3_aa: CATSSSGAGYEQYF

v_call: TRBV10-1
j_call: TRBJ2-2
d_call: NA
clone_size: NA
cdr3_nt: TGCGCCAGCAGCGACAGCCTCCCCGGGGAGCTGTTTTTT
cdr3_aa: CASSDSLPGELFF

v_call: TRBV6-5
j_call: TRBJ2-2
d_call: NA
clone_size: NA
cdr3_nt: TGTGCCAGCAGTTACTCGAGCGAGTCGAACGCCGGGGAGCTGTTTTTT
cdr3_aa: CASSYSSESNAGELFF

v_call: TRBV24-1
j_call: TRBJ2-1
d_call: NA
clone_size: many
cdr3_nt: TGTGCCACCAGTGACGAAAACAGGAGAGATGAGCAGTTCTTC
cdr3_aa: CATSDENRRDEQFF

v_call: TRBV6-2/TRBV6-3
j_call: TRBJ2-7
d_call: NA
clone_size: few
cdr3_nt: TGTGCCAGCAGTTATACCCTCTACTACGAGCAGTACTTC
cdr3_aa: CASSYTLYYEQYF

v_call: TRBV6-2/TRBV6-3
j_call: TRBJ2-7
d_call: TRBD2
clone_size: few
cdr3_nt: TGTGCCAGCAGTTGGCGACTAGCGGGAGTTCCCGAGCAGTACTTC
cdr3_aa: CASSWRLAGVPEQYF

v_call: TRBV7-8
j_call: TRBJ2-3
d_call: NA
clone_size: many
cdr3_nt: TGTGCCAGCAGCTTAGGGGGATGGGGTACAGATACGCAGTATTTT
cdr3_aa: CASSLGGWGTDTQYF

v_call: TRBV6-5
j_call: TRBJ1-2
d_call: NA
clone_size: few
cdr3_nt: TGTGCCAGCAGTTACTCGAGGACGAGGGGGTACTATGGCTACACCTTC
cdr3_aa: CASSYSRTRGYYGYTF

v_call: TRBV19
j_call: TRBJ2-1
d_call: TRBD2
clone_size: NA
cdr3_nt: TGTGCCAGTACCCTTTCCCAGCGGGGGGTGAGTGAGCAGTTATTC
cdr3_aa: CASTLSQRGVSEQLF

v_call: TRBV13
j_call: TRBJ2-5
d_call: TRBD1
clone_size: many
cdr3_nt: TGTGCCAGCAGCTTAGGAGAACAGGGGACATTGGAGACCCAGTACTTC
cdr3_aa: CASSLGEQGTLETQYF

v_call: TRBV29-1
j_call: TRBJ2-7
d_call: NA
clone_size: many
cdr3_nt: TGCAGCGTCCTTGAGTTGTACGAGCAGTACTTC
cdr3_aa: CSVLELYEQYF

v_call: TRBV18
j_call: TRBJ1-1
d_call: NA
clone_size: NA
cdr3_nt: TGTGCCAGCTCACCGATGGGTGGGAACACTGAAGCTTTCTTT
cdr3_aa: CASSPMGGNTEAFF

v_call: TRBV18
j_call: TRBJ2-5
d_call: TRBD2
clone_size: NA
cdr3_nt: TGTGCCAGCTCACCACCTAGCGGGGAAGAGACCCAGTACTTC
cdr3_aa: CASSPPSGEETQYF

v_call: TRBV4-3
j_call: TRBJ2-3
d_call: TRBD2
clone_size: many
cdr3_nt: TGCGCCAGCAGCCGATCGACTAGCGGAATCTGGGTAGATACGCAGTATTTT
cdr3_aa: CASSRSTSGIWVDTQYF

v_call: TRBV4-1
j_call: TRBJ2-7
d_call: TRBD2
clone_size: many
cdr3_nt: TGCGCCAGCAGCCTCGGCCCCCTAGCGGGAGTTCGGGAGCAGTACTTC
cdr3_aa: CASSLGPLAGVREQYF

v_call: TRBV20-1
j_call: TRBJ2-7
d_call: NA
clone_size: medium-sized
cdr3_nt: TGCAGTGCTACCCCAGGGGGGGAGCAGTACTTC
cdr3_aa: CSATPGGEQYF

v_call: TRBV20-1
j_call: TRBJ2-3
d_call: NA
clone_size: many
cdr3_nt: TGCAGTGCTAGATTTCCAACCTCGGTTTCGGATACGCAGTATTTT
cdr3_aa: CSARFPTSVSDTQYF

v_call: TRBV29-1
j_call: TRBJ2-1
d_call: TRBD2
clone_size: many
cdr3_nt: TGCAGCGCCGGGACTAGCGGGAGAGGTAATGAGCAGTTCTTC
cdr3_aa: CSAGTSGRGNEQFF

v_call: TRBV28
j_call: TRBJ1-6
d_call: TRBD1
clone_size: NA
cdr3_nt: TGTGCCAGCAGAACAGGGGGCTGGAATTCACCCCTCCACTTT
cdr3_aa: CASRTGGWNSPLHF

v_call: TRBV5-5
j_call: TRBJ2-5
d_call: NA
clone_size: many
cdr3_nt: TGTGCCAGCAGCTCCCCAAGGGCCCAGTACTTC
cdr3_aa: CASSSPRAQYF

v_call: TRBV7-2
j_call: TRBJ2-7
d_call: NA
clone_size: many
cdr3_nt: TGTGCCAGCAGCTTAAGGATCTGCGTCTACGAGCAGTACTTC
cdr3_aa: CASSLRICVYEQYF

v_call: TRBV6-2/TRBV6-3
j_call: TRBJ2-7
d_call: NA
clone_size: few
cdr3_nt: TGTGCCAGCAGACCCGGTGGTGCGGGCGTTCACGAGCAGTACTTC
cdr3_aa: CASRPGGAGVHEQYF

v_call: TRBV29-1
j_call: TRBJ1-1
d_call: TRBD1
clone_size: many
cdr3_nt: TGCAGCGGTCAACCGGGACAGGGAGTAACTGAAGCTTTCTTT
cdr3_aa: CSGQPGQGVTEAFF